This TCR beta chain was identified during a study of T cells in Graves' hyperthyroidism and ophthalmopathy (dated by TCRdb to the late 2010s). A note on the overall study: Peripheral blood samples were taken at the time of initial diagnosis, prior to any treatment. According to the paper, TCR Vbeta CDR3 sequencing was carried out on approximately 140 peripheral blood samples, which came from over 40 ophthalmopathy, 75 or so hyperthyroidism and roughly 17 progressor patients. After blood sampling, hyperthyroidism patients were treated with methimazole at a starting dose of 30 mg daily, and ophthalmopathy patients were treated with high-dose intravenous methylprednisolone. Prospective prediction of ophthalmopathy was tested in an independent validation cohort consisting of roughly 20 hyperthyroidism patients and some 15 patients who later progressed to ophthalmopathy. The approximately 95 discovery patients were divided at random into training and test sets in a 7:3 ratio. TCR V-J signatures able to tell the groups apart were searched for in a discovery cohort of 100 or so patients, of whom 43 had Graves' ophthalmopathy and under 65 had stable Graves' hyperthyroidism. The study also compared thyroid tissue and blood T-cell repertoires from 5 to 7 Graves' hyperthyroidism patients. Beyond this particular receptor, the publication reports: Sample size was not statistically predetermined, and blinding of investigators to group allocation was not performed. In validation, the model predicted progression to ophthalmopathy a median of 6.5 months before onset, with approximately 71% sensitivity and about 75% specificity. Most expanded thyroid clonotypes (frequency above 0.001) were also detected in blood, a finding suggesting that blood repertoires may reflect thyroid immune responses. Ophthalmopathy was separated from stable hyperthyroidism by a 13 V-J signature model, with approximately 86% sensitivity and about 81% specificity obtained in cross-validation and 80%/75% obtained in testing.

Stable Graves' hyperthyroidism was defined as the absence of progression to ophthalmopathy over 18 months of follow-up. Hyperthyroidism patients were aged 18 to 65 years and newly diagnosed, with disease duration of less than 2 months. Patients with uncontrolled infections, other autoimmune diseases, pregnancy or lactation were excluded. Diagnoses were established on the basis of clinical symptoms, serum thyroxine and TRAb, thyroid ultrasound, and orbital computed tomography. Ficoll-Paque density gradient centrifugation was used to isolate PBMCs from under 11 ml of fresh peripheral blood. Trizol reagent was used to extract total RNA, and RNA quality was then checked on an Agilent 2100 Bioanalyzer. The TCR beta CDR3 regions were amplified from the RNA transcripts. A first-round RT-PCR of the TCR CDR3 used the HTBI primer set with the Qiagen OneStep RT-PCR kit. Libraries were constructed in a second round of multiplex PCR, after which size selection and purification were performed. Libraries were sequenced paired-end with 100 bp reads on an Illumina HiSeq2000. Per the original workflow: SOAPnuke was used to process the raw data, with reads discarded if the reads contained adapters or uncalled bases, had a mean Phred below 15, or lacked an exact constant-primer or identifier match. High-quality paired reads were merged with COPE v1.2.5, and unique nucleotide sequences were defined as clonotypes. MiTCR v1.1 was used to align the clonotypes against IMGT TRBV, TRBD and TRBJ reference segments. Only V-J combinations with frequency above 0.0001, covering about 99% of repertoires, were analysed. A TCS score was defined as the ratio between F50 (clonal expansion) and ExV (chaos), using BLOSUM62-based TCRdist between CDR3 peptides within each V-J. Welch's t-statistics and random forest reduced approximately 520 V-J features to 13, which were used in a naive Bayes classifier (R e1071). TCRdb cleaned the public reads at Q25 with fastp, built clones with MiXCR and kept in-frame beta chains. Under each unique CDR3 protein, matching rows form one entry showing the most common genes and DNA. TCRdb's processing, not the authors' own work, is the source of the V and J calls. Across this sample there are 75,000 to 100,000 distinct CDR3 sequences, with about half seen only once. Roughly 29% of the sample is in the top ten clones.

This clonotype was counted ten times or more. Its antigen is unknown. No much larger clone is present one base from it, and per-base qualities are unavailable. The clonotype was recovered from a woman aged 40 to 50 with Graves' hyperthyroidism. The specimen was blood.

The sequenced DNA: TGTGCCAGCAGCTCCAATCGATACGAGCAGTACTTC. It encodes CASSSNRYEQYF. The sequence is built from TRBV7-2 and TRBJ2-7; no confident D gene assignment can be made. From a lookup of the germline V gene, CDR1 and CDR2 are SGHTA and FQGNSA. The V end loses 4 bases and the J end loses 4 bases, and a stretch of 8 bases separates them. The CDR3 contains 12 residues, cysteine and phenylalanine counted. Just the 36-base CDR3 DNA is kept, in frame starting at base 1.